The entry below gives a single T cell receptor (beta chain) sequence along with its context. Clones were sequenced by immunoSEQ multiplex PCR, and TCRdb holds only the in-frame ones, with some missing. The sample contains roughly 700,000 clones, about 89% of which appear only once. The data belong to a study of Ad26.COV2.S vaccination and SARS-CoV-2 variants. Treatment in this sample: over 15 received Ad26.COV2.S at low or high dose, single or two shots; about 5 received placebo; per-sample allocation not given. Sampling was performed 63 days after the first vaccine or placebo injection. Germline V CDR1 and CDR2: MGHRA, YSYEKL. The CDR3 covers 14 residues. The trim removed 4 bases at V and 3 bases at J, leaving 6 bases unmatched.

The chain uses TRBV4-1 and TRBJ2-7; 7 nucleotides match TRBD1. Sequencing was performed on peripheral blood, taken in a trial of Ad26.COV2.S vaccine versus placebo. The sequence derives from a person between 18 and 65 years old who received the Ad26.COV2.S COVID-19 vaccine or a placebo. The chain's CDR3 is CASSLGTVGYEQYF. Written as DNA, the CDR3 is TGCGCCAGCAGCCTCGGGACAGTAGGCTACGAGCAGTACTTC.